This record concerns one T cell receptor beta chain sequence. V shed 4 bases, J shed 4 bases, and the junction held 10 bases outside the gene matches. The germline V gene has CDR1 SGHNT and CDR2 YYREEE (reference sequence). The CDR3 runs 15 residues. The data derive from a study of blood T cell repertoires in COVID-19. Study at large: T cells, B-cell-depleted T cells, or PBMCs supplied cDNA or gDNA.

Profiling relied on immunoSEQ multiplex PCR, and the TCRdb table lists in-frame clones only, not all of them. The sample lists 130,000 to 150,000 clones, approximately 89% seen once, with around 1.5% in the top ten. Material: peripheral blood. The origin of this receptor is a human donor in a cohort sampled during active COVID-19. The genes are TRBV5-4 and TRBJ2-5, with TRBD2 matching 7 bases. The CDR3 region has the DNA TGTGCCAGCAGCCCGGACGGGACTAAAGGAGAGACCCAGTACTTC. Amino acid sequence: CASSPDGTKGETQYF.